Listed here are 8 T cell receptor beta chains from one sample, sequenced in a study of blood T cell repertoires in COVID-19. TCRdb's table, derived via immunoSEQ multiplex PCR, lists solely in-frame clones and lacks some. The sample lists about 130,000 clones; over 70% were seen once. The source material was peripheral blood. The receptors originated from an elderly man with acute or convalescent COVID-19.

The chain is built from TRBV5-1 and TRBJ1-3, with D hard to call. V gave up 2 bases and J gave up 8 bases, with 11 bases separating them. From germline, CDR1 is SGHRS and CDR2 YFSETQ. The CDR3 has 13 residues. CDR3 bases: TGCGCCAGCAGCTTCGGCGGGCGGGACACCATATATTTT. Protein sequence: CASSFGGRDTIYF.

This sequence joins TRBV4-3 and TRBJ2-6, with 12 positions matching TRBD1. This CDR3 has 16 amino acids. The germline gives CDR1 LGHNA, CDR2 YSLEER. With 4 bases clipped from V and 4 bases from J, the junction kept 2 bases outside the gene matches. The DNA for the CDR3 is TGCGCCAGCAGCCCGGGACAGGGGGCCGGGGCCAACGTCCTGACTTTC. It codes for CASSPGQGAGANVLTF.

The chain has TRBV9 and TRBJ1-5; 12 bases fit TRBD1. CDR3 length equals 19 residues. V shed 4 bases and J 0 bases; nucleotides not matched to a gene: 11. Germline V gene data show CDR1 as SGDLS and CDR2 as YYNGEE. The DNA for the CDR3 is TGTGCCAGCAGCCCGGTGCCGGGACAGGGGGCTTATAGCAATCAGCCCCAGCATTTT. This sequence encodes CASSPVPGQGAYSNQPQHF.

V usage is TRBV18 and J usage is TRBJ1-6; tentative D call: TRBD1 (6 bases). Germline V CDR1 and CDR2: KGHSH, LQKENI. Trimming took 4 bases from V and 7 from J, leaving 14 bases between them. The length of the CDR3 is 15 residues. CDR3 region: CASSREQGRNSPLHF. CDR3 in DNA: TGTGCCAGCTCACGCGAACAGGGTCGCAATTCACCCCTCCACTTT.

This chain joins TRBV7-2 and TRBJ2-1; 14 bases line up with TRBD2. The V gene end was trimmed by 8 bases and the J gene end by 9 bases; junction bases not matched to a gene: 9. Germline V lookup: CDR1 SGHTA, CDR2 FQGNSA. This CDR3 contains 15 residues. This chain's CDR3 is CASGRLAGGPTEQFF. The CDR3, as DNA: TGTGCCAGCGGTCGACTAGCGGGGGGGCCTACTGAGCAGTTCTTC.

This clone appeared once. The V call is TRBV6-5, the J call TRBJ1-1; D possibly corresponds to TRBD1 (6 bases). V gave up 10 bases and J gave up 6 bases, with 15 bases separating them. Germline CDR1 MNHEY, CDR2 SVGAGI. CDR3 length equals 12 residues. The CDR3 sequence: CATSTGTAEAFF. CDR3 bases: TGTGCCACCTCAACAGGGACCGCTGAAGCTTTCTTT.

This chain's CDR3 is CASRLTGNPLVNEQFF. The CDR3 bases are TGTGCCAGCAGATTAACGGGGAACCCGCTAGTCAATGAGCAGTTCTTC. This chain joins TRBV5-6 and TRBJ2-1; D may be TRBD2 (5 bases). Germline CDR1 reads SGHDT; CDR2 reads YYEEEE. The CDR3 has 16 amino acids. The V end lost 5 bases, the J end lost 6 bases, and 21 bases lay between the germline ends.

V is TRBV19 and J is TRBJ2-7, with D tentatively TRBD2 (6 bases). V lost 4 bases and J 4 bases, leaving 8 bases between the germline ends. There are 12 residues in the CDR3. The germline V gene encodes CDR1 LNHDA and CDR2 SQIVND (reference sequence). Here the CDR3 DNA reads TGTGCCAGTAGTAAAAGCGGGTACGAGCAGTACTTC. Translating it yields CASSKSGYEQYF.